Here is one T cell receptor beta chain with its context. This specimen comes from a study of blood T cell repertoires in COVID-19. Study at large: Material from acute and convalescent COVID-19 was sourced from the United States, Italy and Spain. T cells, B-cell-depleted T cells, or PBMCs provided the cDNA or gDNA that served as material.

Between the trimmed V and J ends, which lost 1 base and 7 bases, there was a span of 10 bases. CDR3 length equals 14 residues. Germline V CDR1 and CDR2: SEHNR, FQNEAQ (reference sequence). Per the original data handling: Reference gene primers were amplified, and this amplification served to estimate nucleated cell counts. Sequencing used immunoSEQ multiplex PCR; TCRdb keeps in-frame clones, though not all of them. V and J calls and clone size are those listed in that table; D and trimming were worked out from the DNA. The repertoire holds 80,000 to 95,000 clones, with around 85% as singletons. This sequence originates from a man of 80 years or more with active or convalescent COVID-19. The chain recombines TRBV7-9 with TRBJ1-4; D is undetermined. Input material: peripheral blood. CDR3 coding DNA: TGTGCCAGCAGCTTAGGGCAGGCTGGTGAAAAACTGTTTTTT. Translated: CASSLGQAGEKLFF. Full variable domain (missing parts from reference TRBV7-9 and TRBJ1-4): DTGVSQNPRHKITKRGQNVTFRCDPISEHNRLYWYRQTLGQGPEFLTYFQNEAQLEKSRLLSDRFSAERPKGSFSTLEIQRTEQGDSAMYLCASSLGQAGEKLFFGSGTQLSVL.